The 18 T cell receptor beta chains in this list originate from one sample, sequenced in a study of T-cell reconstitution after alpha-beta-depleted transplantation in children. A library of TCRbeta sequences, prepared with unique molecular identifiers, was generated. Each CDR3 protein gets one entry after TCRdb re-called the PCR reads with MiXCR. The sample records a few hundred thousand distinct CDR3 sequences, about an eighth being singletons. The starting material was PBMCs, obtained from the stem cell graft. These receptors came from a human donor who donated a stem cell graft to a child with Fanconi anemia.

The V gene is TRBV12-3 or TRBV12-4, the J gene TRBJ1-1; D remains unclear. V was trimmed by 1 base and J by 9 bases, leaving 9 bases between them. The CDR3 has 12 residues. The CDR3 here is CASSLGDLQAFF. The DNA of the CDR3 is TGTGCCAGCAGTTTAGGCGACCTCCAAGCTTTCTTT.

This clonotype was recorded a few times. The rearrangement uses TRBV9 and TRBJ2-2; 7 bases are shared with TRBD2. The CDR3 loop spans 15 amino acids. With V trimmed by 5 bases and J by 0 bases, 4 bases remained unmatched. The germline V gene has CDR1 SGDLS and CDR2 YYNGEE. This CDR3 reads CASRTAGTNTGELFF. As DNA, the CDR3 is TGTGCCAGCAGGACAGCGGGGACGAACACCGGGGAGCTGTTTTTT.

This clonotype was found a few times. The genes are TRBV18 and TRBJ2-2, with D unresolved. Trimming cost V 0 bases and J 8 bases, with 22 bases left between them. Looked up from germline, CDR1 is KGHSH and CDR2 is LQKENI. The CDR3 runs 18 residues. CDR3 loop: CASSPPFFRSGIEGELFF. CDR3 DNA: TGTGCCAGCTCACCACCGTTTTTCAGGTCCGGTATTGAAGGGGAGCTGTTTTTT.

This clonotype was seen repeatedly, ten times or more. Germline is not matched at one junction end, which may reflect a read error. The genes are TRBV6-1 and TRBJ1-1, with 7 bases aligning to TRBD1. Per the germline V gene, CDR1 is MNHNS and CDR2 is SASEGT. This CDR3 comprises 14 residues. The CDR3 sequence: CASREDREATEAFF. DNA of the CDR3: TGTGCCAGCAGGGAAGACAGGGAGGCCACTGAAGCTTTCTTT.

A few counts support this clonotype. The gene calls are TRBV4-3 and TRBJ1-2, with D possibly matching TRBD1 (6 bases). V was clipped by 0 bases and J by 4 bases, with 9 bases between them. Germline assignment: CDR1 LGHNA and CDR2 YSLEER. This CDR3 region has 14 residues. The CDR3 region is CASSQDRGIYGYTF. CDR3 sequence (DNA): TGCGCCAGCAGCCAAGACAGGGGAATCTATGGCTACACCTTC.

J is TRBJ1-6 and V is TRBV20-1, with D uncertain. Deletions cut 3 bases from V and 0 bases from J, with 12 bases between. The CDR3 totals 16 residues. Germline V gives CDR1 DFQATT, CDR2 SNEGSKA (reference sequence). The CDR3 nucleotides read TGCAGTGCTAGTCGTCTCGGGAGCTCCTATAATTCACCCCTCCACTTT. Residues: CSASRLGSSYNSPLHF.

J is TRBJ1-1 and V is TRBV12-5; 9 nucleotides match TRBD1. This CDR3 region has 14 residues. After removal of 7 bases from V and 5 bases from J, the junction contained 8 bases not matched to a gene. CDR1 is LGHNT, CDR2 FRNRAP, per germline. CDR3 protein: CASALMDRGTEAFF. Here the CDR3 DNA reads TGTGCTAGTGCCCTTATGGACAGGGGAACTGAAGCTTTCTTT.

This clonotype was observed a few times. The gene calls are TRBV2 and TRBJ1-6, with D possibly TRBD1 on 6 matching bases. The CDR3 runs 14 residues. The V and J ends lost 4 bases and 8 bases respectively, with 12 bases between them. Per germline, CDR1 SNHLY and CDR2 FYNNEI. This CDR3 reads CASSAGTKDSPLHF. CDR3 in DNA: TGTGCCAGCAGTGCCGGGACAAAGGATTCACCCCTCCACTTT. Looking up the rest from reference TRBV2 and TRBJ1-6 gives the full variable domain: EPEVTQTPSHQVTQMGQEVILRCVPISNHLYFYWYRQILGQKVEFLVSFYNNEISEKSEIFDDQFSVERPDGSNFTLKIRSTKLEDSAMYFCASSAGTKDSPLHFGNGTRLTVT.

This clonotype occurred a few times. The chain has TRBV12-3 or TRBV12-4 and TRBJ2-6; D uncertain. The CDR3 consists of 15 residues. Trimming took off 3 bases at V and 0 bases at J, with 6 bases between the two ends. The CDR3 sequence is CASSFPNSGANVLTF. The CDR3 region has the DNA TGTGCCAGCAGTTTCCCGAACTCTGGGGCCAACGTCCTGACTTTC.

The chain combines TRBV12-3 or TRBV12-4 with TRBJ1-1; 9 nucleotides align to TRBD1. V trimming: 4 bases; J trimming: 4 bases; junction bases outside the gene matches: 7. The CDR3 has 15 amino acids. CDR3 DNA sequence: TGTGCCAGCAGTTCCGGGACAGGGAAGGGCACTGAAGCTTTCTTT. Protein: CASSSGTGKGTEAFF.

The chain's CDR3 is CASSPGRADTGELFF. Here the CDR3 DNA reads TGTGCCAGCTCACCCGGCAGGGCGGACACCGGGGAGCTGTTTTTT. V usage is TRBV18 and J usage is TRBJ2-2; D is possibly TRBD1 (5 bases). The V gene's germline CDR1 is KGHSH and CDR2 LQKENI. The CDR3 totals 15 residues. V gave up 3 bases and J gave up 3 bases, with 11 bases separating them.

V is TRBV5-1 and J is TRBJ2-6; no reliable D call. The germline gives CDR1 SGHRS, CDR2 YFSETQ. The CDR3 extends over 13 amino acids. V was trimmed by 7 bases and J by 0 bases, leaving 5 bases between them. In DNA, the CDR3 is TGCGCCAGCCAGTACTCTGGGGCCAACGTCCTGACTTTC. Translating gives CASQYSGANVLTF. The full variable domain, in which reference TRBV5-1 and TRBJ2-6 provide the parts outside the CDR3, is KAGVTQTPRYLIKTRGQQVTLSCSPISGHRSVSWYQQTPGQGLQFLFEYFSETQRNKGNFPGRFSGRQFSNSRSEMNVSTLELGDSALYLCASQYSGANVLTFGAGSRLTVL.

The chain carries TRBV5-1 and TRBJ2-3; 7 nucleotides line up with TRBD2. CDR3 length equals 14 residues. V gave up 2 bases and J gave up 6 bases; unmatched junction bases: 6. CDR1 and CDR2 (germline): SGHRS, YFSETQ. In DNA, the CDR3 is TGCGCCAGCAGCTTCGGGACTATGGTCGATACGCAGTATTTT. Its protein is CASSFGTMVDTQYF.

This clonotype was found many times. The gene calls are TRBV2 and TRBJ1-1; perhaps TRBD1 as D (5 bases). The germline V gene has CDR1 SNHLY and CDR2 FYNNEI. This CDR3 has 13 residues. V was trimmed by 2 bases and J by 3 bases, leaving 7 bases between them. The CDR3 sequence: CASSERRDTEAFF. CDR3 nucleotide sequence: TGTGCCAGCAGTGAACGCAGGGACACTGAAGCTTTCTTT.

The chain links TRBV11-3 to TRBJ2-1; 10 bases match TRBD1. CDR3 length: 15 amino acids. From germline, CDR1 is SGHNT and CDR2 YENEEA. V shed 5 bases and J 5 bases; nucleotides not matched to a gene: 6. CDR3 DNA sequence: TGTGCCAGCAGCCAAGGACAGGGGGGGAACAATGAGCAGTTCTTC. Translated: CASSQGQGGNNEQFF.

This clonotype was recorded at least ten times. The V and J genes are TRBV12-3 or TRBV12-4 and TRBJ2-2, with TRBD2 as a possible D gene (5 bases). The CDR3 is made up of 11 amino acids. V lost 5 bases and J lost 8, with 6 bases in between. CDR3 sequence: CASSGEGELFF. As DNA, the CDR3 is TGTGCCAGCAGTGGGGAGGGGGAGCTGTTTTTT.

The chain uses TRBV12-3 or TRBV12-4 and TRBJ2-3; the D is unclear. Trimming pared 6 bases from V and 5 bases from J, leaving 15 bases between. This CDR3 spans 14 amino acids. The CDR3, as DNA: TGTGCCAGCAGCTCTGACCCCGGACGAGATACGCAGTATTTT. Protein product: CASSSDPGRDTQYF.

CDR3 amino acids: CASSRGQGPYEQYF. The CDR3 coding sequence is TGTGCCAGCAGTCGAGGACAGGGACCCTACGAGCAGTACTTC. The V gene is TRBV7-2, the J gene TRBJ2-7, with 8 bases lining up with TRBD1. Trimming took 6 bases from V and 2 from J; bases not matched to a gene: 6. The V gene's germline CDR1 is SGHTA and CDR2 FQGNSA. The length of the CDR3 is 14 residues.